Shown below are 26 T cell receptor beta chains from a single sample sequenced in a study of cytomegalovirus exposure and HLA in healthy donors. It was with 60 Vbeta and 13 Jbeta primers that the PCR ran. Some clones are missing from TCRdb's copy, which holds only in-frame ones; the method was immunoSEQ multiplex PCR. Altogether around 150,000 clones are present, approximately 77% being singletons, with the ten largest covering 1.1% to 1.5%. Sequenced sample: PBMCs. These receptors were obtained from a woman aged 35 to 49 in good health and CMV-seronegative.

The J gene is TRBJ1-2, the V gene TRBV19; a weak D match, TRBD1 (5 bases). The CDR3 contains 12 residues. Germline V gene data show CDR1 as LNHDA and CDR2 as SQIVND (reference sequence). The germline V and J ends were trimmed by 4 bases and 8 bases, with 11 bases remaining between them. The CDR3 spells CASSTQGGGYTF. CDR3 in DNA: TGTGCCAGTAGTACCCAGGGTGGCGGCTACACCTTC.

The chain has TRBV2 and TRBJ1-6; D is unclear. V shed 7 bases and J shed 0 bases, with 7 bases lying between them. The CDR3 extends over 14 amino acids. Germline CDR1 SNHLY, CDR2 FYNNEI. CDR3 DNA sequence: TGTGCCAGCAAATTGAGCTCCTATAATTCACCCCTCCACTTT. It encodes CASKLSSYNSPLHF.

This chain uses TRBV19 with TRBJ1-6, with 7 positions matching TRBD1. CDR3 size: 15 residues. Trimming removed 5 bases from V and 6 bases from J; junction bases left unmatched: 7. Germline lookup yields CDR1 LNHDA and CDR2 SQIVND (reference sequence). Here the CDR3 DNA reads TGTGCCAGTAGTCGACAGGGAAGTTTTAATTCACCCCTCCACTTT. This gives the protein CASSRQGSFNSPLHF.

The V and J genes are TRBV10-3 and TRBJ1-5; D is ambiguous. Germline V gene lookup returns CDR1 ENHRY and CDR2 SYGVKD. V lost 6 bases, J lost 4 bases, and 7 bases lay in between. The CDR3 extends over 12 amino acids. The CDR3 DNA reads TGTGCCATCAGAACGGGAAATCAGCCCCAGCATTTT. Translation: CAIRTGNQPQHF.

This clone was detected a few times. V is TRBV18 and J is TRBJ1-2; a possible D gene is TRBD1 (6 bases). Germline CDR1 KGHSH, CDR2 LQKENI. The CDR3 extends over 15 amino acids. The ends were cut back, 2 bases at V and 3 bases at J, with 13 bases in the middle. CDR3 region: CASSPGPQGDYGYTF. CDR3 nucleotide sequence: TGTGCCAGCTCACCAGGTCCACAGGGAGACTATGGCTACACCTTC.

This chain joins TRBV5-1 and TRBJ2-4; D might be TRBD1 (5 bases). There are 18 residues in the CDR3. V was clipped by 4 bases and J by 8 bases, with 28 bases between them. CDR1 is SGHRS and CDR2 is YFSETQ in the germline V gene. The CDR3 coding sequence is TGCGCCAGCAGCGCAACTATTTTCGGAGAGGTTAGGGGTGACATTCAGTACTTC. As protein: CASSATIFGEVRGDIQYF.

V gene TRBV5-1 combines with J gene TRBJ2-1, with D tentatively TRBD1 (7 bases). The ends were cut back, 5 bases at V and 5 bases at J, with 17 bases in the middle. Germline V gives CDR1 SGHRS, CDR2 YFSETQ. The CDR3 length is 15 residues. CDR3 sequence (DNA): TGCGCCAGCAGACATTGGAGGGACAGAAACAATGAGCAGTTCTTC. It yields the protein CASRHWRDRNNEQFF. Based on the CDR3 plus reference TRBV5-1 and TRBJ2-1, the full variable domain is KAGVTQTPRYLIKTRGQQVTLSCSPISGHRSVSWYQQTPGQGLQFLFEYFSETQRNKGNFPGRFSGRQFSNSRSEMNVSTLELGDSALYLCASRHWRDRNNEQFFGPGTRLTVL.

The V and J genes are TRBV7-2 and TRBJ1-1; D is possibly TRBD1 (6 bases). The germline V gene encodes CDR1 SGHTA and CDR2 FQGNSA. Trimming shortened V by 3 bases and J by 4 bases, and 9 bases separated the two germline ends. CDR3 length equals 13 residues. The CDR3: CASSFTRGTEAFF. The CDR3 nucleotides read TGTGCCAGCAGCTTTACCAGGGGCACTGAAGCTTTCTTT.

The chain uses TRBV5-1 and TRBJ1-2; D gene uncertain. Germline V gene lookup returns CDR1 SGHRS and CDR2 YFSETQ. V shed 0 bases and J shed 4 bases, with 7 bases lying between them. The CDR3 extends over 13 amino acids. The chain's CDR3 is CASSLDVSYGYTF. Written as DNA, the CDR3 is TGCGCCAGCAGCTTGGATGTTAGCTATGGCTACACCTTC. Filled out from reference TRBV5-1 and TRBJ1-2, the complete variable domain reads KAGVTQTPRYLIKTRGQQVTLSCSPISGHRSVSWYQQTPGQGLQFLFEYFSETQRNKGNFPGRFSGRQFSNSRSEMNVSTLELGDSALYLCASSLDVSYGYTFGSGTRLTVV.

The genes are TRBV4-3 and TRBJ1-3; a weak D match, TRBD1 (5 bases). Trimming left V 1 base short and J 1 base short, with 8 bases between. CDR1 and CDR2 from the germline V gene are LGHNA and YSLEER. The CDR3 totals 15 residues. CDR3 region: CASSQGQRSGNTIYF. The DNA for the CDR3 is TGCGCCAGCAGCCAAGGACAGCGTTCTGGAAACACCATATATTTT.

This clone turned up a few times. The J gene is TRBJ1-1, the V gene TRBV19, with D perhaps matching TRBD1 (5 bases). V dropped 5 bases and J dropped 4 bases, with 14 bases sitting between them. This CDR3 contains 14 residues. Germline loops: CDR1 LNHDA, CDR2 SQIVND (reference sequence). The CDR3 nucleotides read TGTGCCAGTAGTCAACTGGGACTTGGCACTGAAGCTTTCTTT. Its protein is CASSQLGLGTEAFF.

This chain connects TRBV27 to TRBJ2-7; 10 bases line up with TRBD2. CDR3 length equals 15 residues. The trim removed 6 bases at V and 0 bases at J, leaving 5 bases unmatched. CDR1 and CDR2 from the germline V gene are MNHEY and SMNVEV (reference sequence). The CDR3 coding sequence is TGTGCCAGCAGACGGACTAGCGGTAGCTCCTACGAGCAGTACTTC. This codes for CASRRTSGSSYEQYF.

The chain is built from TRBV7-8 and TRBJ1-1, with 7 bases aligning to TRBD1. J was trimmed by 0 bases and V by 5 bases; bases with no gene match: 12. The CDR3 contains 17 residues. CDR1 SGHVS and CDR2 FQNEAQ come from the germline V gene. The CDR3 region has the DNA TGTGCCAGCAGCCCAACAGGACAGGAACAGATGAACACTGAAGCTTTCTTT. This encodes CASSPTGQEQMNTEAFF.

The V and J genes are TRBV4-1 and TRBJ1-2, with a weak D call TRBD1 (6 bases). The CDR3 totals 17 residues. The ends were cut back, 3 bases at V and 5 bases at J, with 22 bases in the middle. CDR1 is MGHRA, CDR2 YSYEKL, per germline. CDR3 sequence: CASSHTIAETGTYGYTF. The CDR3 DNA is TGCGCCAGCAGCCACACCATTGCCGAGACAGGAACTTATGGCTACACCTTC.

J is TRBJ2-2 and V is TRBV12-5, with D tentatively TRBD2 (5 bases). The V gene's germline CDR1 is LGHNT and CDR2 FRNRAP. V gave up 6 bases and J gave up 4 bases, with 18 bases separating them. There are 16 residues in the CDR3. The CDR3 here is CASGLLRRVVTGELFF. DNA for the CDR3: TGTGCTAGTGGACTCCTCCGGCGGGTGGTCACCGGGGAGCTGTTTTTT.

The chain is built from TRBV5-4 and TRBJ2-3; perhaps TRBD1 as D (5 bases). Germline CDR1 and CDR2: SGHNT and YYREEE (reference sequence). The CDR3 contains 17 residues. V was pared by 4 bases and J by 0 bases, with 18 bases between. The CDR3 region is CASSPPQTATSTDTQYF. The CDR3 region has the DNA TGTGCCAGCAGCCCGCCTCAGACAGCTACTAGCACAGATACGCAGTATTTT.

This rearrangement joins TRBV10-3 to TRBJ1-2, with D maybe TRBD1 (6 bases). Germline CDR1 and CDR2: ENHRY and SYGVKD. The CDR3 contains 15 residues. Trimming removed 4 bases from V and 0 bases from J, with 12 bases in between. CDR3 sequence: CAISADAGANYGYTF. CDR3 DNA: TGTGCCATCAGTGCCGATGCAGGGGCTAACTATGGCTACACCTTC.

The chain uses TRBV27 and TRBJ1-6; 7 bases match TRBD1. This CDR3 is built from 15 residues. Germline lookup yields CDR1 MNHEY and CDR2 SMNVEV (reference sequence). Losses at the gene ends were 7 bases for V and 5 bases for J; bases not matched to a gene: 8. The DNA of the CDR3 is TGTGCCAGCACGGTTAACAGGGGTAATAATTCACCCCTCCACTTT. Translation gives CASTVNRGNNSPLHF.

Comment on this clone: The junction departs from germline at one end; a sequencing error may be responsible. The chain couples TRBV30 to TRBJ1-4; tentatively, D is TRBD1 (5 bases). Germline V gene sequence: CDR1 GTSNPN, CDR2 SVGIG (reference sequence). This CDR3 has 11 residues. The CDR3 is CAWRRQRGAVF. The CDR3 DNA reads TGTGCCTGGAGACGGCAGCGGGGCGCGGTTTTT.

The chain joins TRBV6-5 to TRBJ1-1; the D is unclear. The CDR3 sequence is 13 residues long. CDR1 and CDR2 from the germline V gene are MNHEY and SVGAGI. The V end was cut by 2 bases, the J end by 1 base, with 5 bases between. Here the CDR3 DNA reads TGTGCCAGCAGTTACGGAGGGAACACTGAAGCTTTCTTT. Translating it yields CASSYGGNTEAFF.

The V gene is TRBV30, the J gene TRBJ1-1; TRBD1 matches at 8 bases. In germline, CDR1 is GTSNPN, CDR2 SVGIG (reference sequence). Trimming cost V 3 bases and J 0 bases; bases outside gene matches: 15. The CDR3 has 18 residues. In DNA, the CDR3 is TGTGCCTGGAGATGGTTCCCGGGGACAGGCGATATGAACACTGAAGCTTTCTTT. Translating it yields CAWRWFPGTGDMNTEAFF. The whole variable domain, remainder taken from reference TRBV30 and TRBJ1-1, is SQTIHQWPATLVQPVGSPLSLECTVEGTSNPNLYWYRQAAGRGLQLLFYSVGIGQISSEVPQNLSASRPQDRQFILSSKKLLLSDSGFYLCAWRWFPGTGDMNTEAFFGQGTRLTVV.

This sequence joins TRBV29-1 and TRBJ2-3; 10 bases line up with TRBD2. Trimming cost V 4 bases and J 1 base; bases outside gene matches: 8. CDR3 length: 16 residues. Germline loops: CDR1 SQVTM, CDR2 ANQGSEA. DNA of the CDR3: TGCAGCGTTGGGGCCAGGCTAGCGGGGGGCACAGATACGCAGTATTTT. Amino acid sequence: CSVGARLAGGTDTQYF.

The chain carries TRBV29-1 and TRBJ1-2; 7 nucleotides agree with TRBD1. The CDR3 consists of 13 residues. Germline CDR1 and CDR2: SQVTM and ANQGSEA. V shed 4 bases and J 7 bases; nucleotides not matched to a gene: 9. This CDR3 is CSVAFYRGGGYTF. CDR3 sequence (DNA): TGCAGCGTTGCTTTCTACAGGGGAGGTGGCTACACCTTC.

CDR3 in amino acids: CASSLGQGVGGYTF. CDR3 coding DNA: TGTGCCAGCAGTCTCGGACAGGGCGTGGGGGGCTACACCTTC. This chain joins TRBV27 and TRBJ1-2, with 8 bases lining up with TRBD1. Trimming cost V 5 bases and J 8 bases; bases outside gene matches: 10. CDR1 MNHEY and CDR2 SMNVEV come from the germline V gene (reference sequence). The CDR3 is 14 amino acids.

This clone occurred a few times. The CDR3 DNA sequence: TGTGCCAGTAGTATACAGGGTACGGATGGCTACACCTTC. It specifies CASSIQGTDGYTF. The gene calls are TRBV19 and TRBJ1-2; a weak D match, TRBD1 (5 bases). The CDR3 is 13 amino acids. Trimming shortened V by 2 bases and J by 6 bases, and 10 bases separated the two germline ends. Germline V CDR1 and CDR2: LNHDA, SQIVND (reference sequence).

The chain has TRBV6-5 and TRBJ1-2; D is ambiguous. CDR1 is MNHEY and CDR2 is SVGAGI in the germline V gene. CDR3 length equals 11 residues. The germline V and J ends were trimmed by 7 bases and 5 bases, with 8 bases remaining between them. CDR3 residues: CASTPGYGYTF. CDR3 in DNA: TGTGCCAGCACCCCGGGGTATGGCTACACCTTC.